The 20 T cell receptor beta chains below all came from one sample that was sequenced in a study of T cell responses to AZD1222 COVID-19 vaccine. Assay used: immunoSEQ multiplex PCR; TCRdb lists only in-frame clones, some missing. The table includes approximately 77,000 clones, about 90% detected once. This specimen was peripheral blood, taken on day 0 of MenACWY control vaccination. The source of these receptors is an adult in good health.

The chain joins TRBV2 to TRBJ2-5, with 10 bases that match TRBD1. This CDR3 comprises 15 residues. Germline trimming cut 0 bases from V and 4 bases from J; bases unmatched to any gene: 2. CDR1 SNHLY and CDR2 FYNNEI come from the germline V gene. CDR3 coding DNA: TGTGCCAGCAGTGAAGCCGGGACAGGGGCAGAGACCCAGTACTTC. Its protein product is CASSEAGTGAETQYF.

The chain recombines TRBV11-1 with TRBJ2-1; 8 bases line up with TRBD2. CDR3 length: 15 residues. CDR1 and CDR2 from the germline V gene are SGHAT and FQDESV (reference sequence). With V trimmed by 2 bases and J by 7 bases, 7 bases remained unmatched. The DNA for the CDR3 is TGTGCCAGCAGCTTAAGGTATCCGGGGGGGAATGAGCAGTTCTTC. Amino acid sequence: CASSLRYPGGNEQFF.

This clone was observed once. The CDR3 DNA is TGTGCCAGTACGGGGACTAGAACTAATGAAAAACTGTTTTTT. It translates to CASTGTRTNEKLFF. The rearrangement links TRBV19 to TRBJ1-4; D perhaps matches TRBD1 (5 bases). V dropped 7 bases and J dropped 1 base, with 10 bases sitting between them. The CDR3 has 14 residues. Germline V gives CDR1 LNHDA, CDR2 SQIVND (reference sequence).

The chain has TRBV6-5 and TRBJ1-2; D is undetermined. Germline V gives CDR1 MNHEY, CDR2 SVGAGI. The CDR3 covers 15 residues. The germline V and J ends were trimmed by 6 bases and 3 bases, with 17 bases remaining between them. The CDR3 protein is CASRLQREGHYGYTF. The CDR3 nucleotides are TGTGCCAGCAGATTACAGCGCGAGGGCCACTATGGCTACACCTTC.

The rearrangement links TRBV6-2 or TRBV6-3 to TRBJ2-5; 8 bases fit TRBD1. The germline CDR1 and CDR2 sequences are MNHEY and SVGEGT. The length of the CDR3 is 15 residues. The ends lost 4 bases at V and 1 base at J; junction bases unmatched: 5. The CDR3 nucleotides read TGTGCCAGCAGTTCCGGACAGGGCCTCCAAGAGACCCAGTACTTC. Protein: CASSSGQGLQETQYF.

V and J are TRBV3-1 (or the pseudogene TRBV3-2) and TRBJ1-4; D unresolved. Germline V gene data show CDR1 as LGHDT and CDR2 as YNNKEL (reference sequence). The V end was cut by 1 base, the J end by 5 bases, with 11 bases between. The CDR3 is 15 amino acids. The CDR3 here is CASSQGNVENEKLFF. In DNA, the CDR3 is TGTGCCAGCAGCCAAGGTAACGTCGAGAATGAAAAACTGTTTTTT.

This clone was observed once. The gene calls are TRBV25-1 and TRBJ1-5, with unresolved D. V was pared by 6 bases and J by 5 bases, with 11 bases between. CDR1 and CDR2 (germline): MGHDK, SYGVNS. The CDR3 extends over 13 amino acids. The CDR3 is CASSGLGDQPQHF. CDR3 nucleotide sequence: TGTGCCAGCAGCGGACTGGGAGATCAGCCCCAGCATTTT. Together with reference TRBV25-1 and TRBJ1-5, the CDR3 gives the full variable domain: EADIYQTPRYLVIGTGKKITLECSQTMGHDKMYWYQQDPGMELHLIHYSYGVNSTEKGDLSSESTVSRIRTEHFPLTLESARPSHTSQYLCASSGLGDQPQHFGDGTRLSIL.

In regard to this clone: Within the sample, other DNA sequences also encode this same CDR3. The genes are TRBV27 and TRBJ2-3, with D perhaps given as TRBD1 or TRBD2 (5 bases each). The CDR3 spans 13 residues. Trimming removed 4 bases at V and 3 bases at J, with 8 bases between. Germline V gene sequence: CDR1 MNHEY, CDR2 SMNVEV (reference sequence). The CDR3 reads CASSSWGTDTQYF. DNA of the CDR3: TGTGCCAGCAGTTCGTGGGGGACAGATACGCAGTATTTT.

The DNA of the CDR3 is TGTGCCAGCAGCCCACCCGGCGGAGGGAACGAGCAGTACTTC. Translation: CASSPPGGGNEQYF. V gene TRBV9 combines with J gene TRBJ2-7; TRBD2 is a possible D gene (6 bases). Germline V lookup: CDR1 SGDLS, CDR2 YYNGEE. V was pared by 4 bases and J by 5 bases, with 16 bases between. This CDR3 has 14 residues.

This sequence joins TRBV25-1 and TRBJ2-7; D is possibly TRBD1 (5 bases). V was clipped by 2 bases and J by 3 bases, with 8 bases between them. This CDR3 has 13 residues. The V gene's germline CDR1 is MGHDK and CDR2 SYGVNS. The CDR3 protein is CASSEPGHYEQYF. DNA of the CDR3: TGTGCCAGCAGTGAACCAGGGCACTACGAGCAGTACTTC.

V and J are TRBV28 and TRBJ1-5; 7 bases line up with TRBD1. The CDR3 is 16 residues long. The V gene end was trimmed by 3 bases and the J gene end by 3 bases; junction bases not matched to a gene: 8. The germline V gene has CDR1 MDHEN and CDR2 SYDVKM. CDR3 coding DNA: TGTGCCAGCAGTTTTTTGGACAGGATACCCAATCAGCCCCAGCATTTT. Protein product: CASSFLDRIPNQPQHF.

The chain joins TRBV27 to TRBJ2-2, with D hard to call. The V end was cut by 9 bases, the J end by 2 bases, with 4 bases between. Per the germline V gene, CDR1 is MNHEY and CDR2 is SMNVEV (reference sequence). This CDR3 has 11 amino acids. The CDR3 spells CASRNTGELFF. The CDR3 nucleotides are TGTGCCAGTAGAAACACCGGGGAGCTGTTTTTT.

The chain employs TRBV2 and TRBJ1-1; D is unresolved. The CDR3 totals 13 residues. Trimming left V 8 bases short and J 0 bases short, with 10 bases between. Germline lookup yields CDR1 SNHLY and CDR2 FYNNEI. The CDR3: CASHRRLNTEAFF. The CDR3 coding sequence is TGTGCCAGCCATCGAAGGCTGAACACTGAAGCTTTCTTT.

The chain combines TRBV6-2 or TRBV6-3 with TRBJ1-5; a weak D match, TRBD1 (6 bases). V was shortened by 2 bases and J by 5 bases, with 10 bases between the two germline ends. The CDR3 is 14 amino acids. Germline V lookup: CDR1 MNHEY, CDR2 SVGEGT. This CDR3 reads CASSYEGGHQPQHF. The CDR3 nucleotides read TGTGCCAGCAGTTACGAGGGGGGGCATCAGCCCCAGCATTTT.

The chain has TRBV7-9 and TRBJ2-6; D gene unclear. V dropped 5 bases and J dropped 0 bases, with 5 bases sitting between them. Germline V lookup: CDR1 SEHNR, CDR2 FQNEAQ (reference sequence). This CDR3 has 14 residues. CDR3 region: CASSAASGANVLTF. CDR3 bases: TGTGCCAGCAGCGCAGCCTCTGGGGCCAACGTCCTGACTTTC.

This clone was observed once. The V call is TRBV19, the J call TRBJ1-4, with a possible D match to TRBD1 (6 bases). The CDR3 covers 14 residues. V gave up 6 bases and J gave up 7 bases, with 15 bases separating them. Germline CDR1 reads LNHDA; CDR2 reads SQIVND (reference sequence). The CDR3 region has the DNA TGTGCCAGTAGGCACCTCGGGACAACTGAAAAACTGTTTTTT. It codes for CASRHLGTTEKLFF.

The chain combines TRBV18 with TRBJ1-3, with no clear D. CDR1 is KGHSH, CDR2 LQKENI, per germline. The CDR3 has 14 amino acids. V was cut by 2 bases and J by 0 bases, with 5 bases left in between. The DNA for the CDR3 is TGTGCCAGCTCACCAACCGTCTCTGGAAACACCATATATTTT. Encoded protein: CASSPTVSGNTIYF.

The CDR3 protein is CASSFTGAQETQYF. In DNA form, the CDR3 reads TGCGCCAGCAGCTTTACAGGGGCCCAAGAGACCCAGTACTTC. V gene TRBV5-1 combines with J gene TRBJ2-5; 7 bases are shared with TRBD1. V dropped 2 bases and J dropped 1; count of bases not matched to a gene: 2. The CDR3 is 14 residues long. Germline CDR1 is SGHRS and CDR2 is YFSETQ. The full variable domain, its missing parts supplied by reference TRBV5-1 and TRBJ2-5, is KAGVTQTPRYLIKTRGQQVTLSCSPISGHRSVSWYQQTPGQGLQFLFEYFSETQRNKGNFPGRFSGRQFSNSRSEMNVSTLELGDSALYLCASSFTGAQETQYFGPGTRLLVL.

The chain links TRBV10-1 to TRBJ2-1, with D maybe TRBD2 (6 bases). The CDR3 is 13 amino acids. Trimming took 8 bases from V and 6 from J, leaving 14 bases between them. CDR1 and CDR2 from the germline V gene are WNHNN and SYGVQD (reference sequence). The CDR3 protein is CASSESGPNEQFF. In DNA form, the CDR3 reads TGCGCCAGCTCGGAAAGCGGGCCCAATGAGCAGTTCTTC.

This clone rates as medium-sized. The chain links TRBV5-8 to TRBJ1-2, with D uncertain. The CDR3 has 15 amino acids. The V gene lost 1 base and the J gene lost 5 bases, with 15 bases spanning the gap. From germline, CDR1 is SGHTS and CDR2 YDEGEE. This chain's CDR3 is CASSLYTVRRYGYTF. CDR3 in DNA: TGTGCCAGCAGCTTGTATACAGTTAGACGATATGGCTACACCTTC.